The 17 T cell receptor beta chains in this list originate from one sample, sequenced in a study of beta chain features in type 1 diabetes. The study's findings and limits: The study found moderately but significantly shorter TCRB CDR3s in all four CD4+ subsets of Type 1 diabetes patients.

Isolated RNA was reverse transcribed in full, so expressed TCRB transcripts were sequenced. Libraries were prepared by immunoSEQ multiplex PCR; TCRdb keeps only in-frame clonotypes and omits some of them. The table includes hundreds of thousands of clones, more than 13% detected once. Antigens of these TCRs are unknown. Sequencing used naive CD4+ T cells from blood. The receptors originated from a young man with type 1 diabetes.

This sequence joins TRBV29-1 and TRBJ2-7, with 8 bases matching TRBD2. The CDR3 has 14 amino acids. V dropped 6 bases and J dropped 3; count of bases not matched to a gene: 10. Germline CDR1 is SQVTM and CDR2 is ANQGSEA. Written as DNA, the CDR3 is TGCAGCGTGGCGAGCGGGAGAATCGACTACGAGCAGTACTTC. Its protein product is CSVASGRIDYEQYF.

J is TRBJ1-1 and V is TRBV28, with D tentatively TRBD1 (6 bases). CDR1 and CDR2 (germline): MDHEN, SYDVKM. The CDR3 has 15 amino acids. V dropped 6 bases and J dropped 3 bases, with 17 bases sitting between them. The DNA for the CDR3 is TGTGCCAGCAGACGAGGGGGGGCAGAGGACACTGAAGCTTTCTTT. This encodes CASRRGGAEDTEAFF.

This clone was seen a few times. V and J are TRBV30 and TRBJ1-3; 8 bases line up with TRBD1. V shed 8 bases, J shed 4 bases, and the junction held 7 bases outside the gene matches. The CDR3 consists of 13 residues. The V gene's germline CDR1 is GTSNPN and CDR2 SVGIG (reference sequence). The CDR3 spells CAADRGEGNTIYF. Here the CDR3 DNA reads TGTGCCGCTGACAGGGGCGAAGGAAACACCATATATTTT.

The gene calls are TRBV7-9 and TRBJ2-1; the match to TRBD2 covers 7 bases. This CDR3 has 15 residues. CDR1 is SEHNR and CDR2 is FQNEAQ in the germline V gene (reference sequence). V was clipped by 4 bases and J by 6 bases; unmatched bases: 9. CDR3 sequence: CASSSGLVILNEQFF. The CDR3 coding sequence is TGTGCCAGCAGCTCTGGACTAGTAATCCTCAATGAGCAGTTCTTC.

The rearrangement joins TRBV27 to TRBJ2-1; 7 bases align to TRBD2. Germline V CDR1 and CDR2: MNHEY, SMNVEV (reference sequence). Trimming cost V 2 bases and J 3 bases; bases outside gene matches: 7. The CDR3 length is 16 residues. The CDR3 spells CASSLSWEGLYNEQFF. Here the CDR3 DNA reads TGTGCCAGCAGTTTAAGTTGGGAGGGCCTCTACAATGAGCAGTTCTTC.

The genes are TRBV7-9 and TRBJ2-3, with 7 bases matching TRBD2. The CDR3 spans 17 residues. Trimming removed 2 bases from V and 5 bases from J; junction bases left unmatched: 13. From germline, CDR1 is SEHNR and CDR2 FQNEAQ (reference sequence). CDR3 region: CASSLFPTSDTGDTQYF. CDR3 bases: TGTGCCAGCAGCTTATTCCCCACTAGCGACACCGGAGATACGCAGTATTTT. The full variable domain, completed using reference TRBV7-9 and TRBJ2-3, is DTGVSQNPRHKITKRGQNVTFRCDPISEHNRLYWYRQTLGQGPEFLTYFQNEAQLEKSRLLSDRFSAERPKGSFSTLEIQRTEQGDSAMYLCASSLFPTSDTGDTQYFGPGTRLTVL.

There are a few counts of this clone. The chain couples TRBV27 to TRBJ2-7, with 8 nucleotides matching TRBD1. This CDR3 has 15 residues. V was clipped by 3 bases and J by 0 bases; unmatched bases: 4. Germline values: CDR1 MNHEY, CDR2 SMNVEV (reference sequence). The DNA of the CDR3 is TGTGCCAGCAGTTTCGGACAGGGACTCTCCTACGAGCAGTACTTC. It specifies CASSFGQGLSYEQYF.

There are a few counts of this clone. The CDR3 loop is CATARGALYNEQYF. CDR3 DNA sequence: TGTGCCACCGCCAGGGGGGCCCTATATAACGAGCAGTACTTC. The V and J genes are TRBV6-5 and TRBJ2-7; D may be TRBD1 (7 bases). V lost 10 bases, J lost 5 bases, and 21 bases lay in between. CDR1 and CDR2 (germline): MNHEY, SVGAGI. The CDR3 is 14 residues long.

This clone was detected only a few times. The chain links TRBV18 to TRBJ1-1, with 10 bases matching TRBD1. Germline V gene data show CDR1 as KGHSH and CDR2 as LQKENI. The trim removed 3 bases at V and 0 bases at J, leaving 4 bases unmatched. The CDR3 totals 16 residues. The CDR3 region has the DNA TGTGCCAGCTCACCGGGACAGGGGCAGGTGAACACTGAAGCTTTCTTT. It specifies CASSPGQGQVNTEAFF.

The chain has TRBV14 and TRBJ1-3; 9 nucleotides agree with TRBD1. V lost 3 bases to trimming and J lost 2 bases; unmatched junction nucleotides: 2. Germline CDR1 and CDR2: SGHDN and FVKESK. This CDR3 is built from 15 residues. This CDR3 is CASSHRDRAGNTIYF. The CDR3 coding sequence is TGTGCCAGCAGCCACCGGGACAGGGCTGGAAACACCATATATTTT.

The chain is built from TRBV11-1 and TRBJ2-6, with D possibly TRBD2 on 5 matching bases. V was trimmed by 4 bases and J by 0 bases, leaving 13 bases between them. Germline CDR1 reads SGHAT; CDR2 reads FQDESV (reference sequence). The CDR3 spans 17 residues. The CDR3 sequence: CASSSYFGVSGANVLTF. For the CDR3, the DNA is TGTGCCAGCAGCTCCTATTTCGGGGTCTCTGGGGCCAACGTCCTGACTTTC.

This rearrangement joins TRBV30 to TRBJ1-1; no firm D call. This CDR3 comprises 14 residues. Trimming took 8 bases from V and 4 from J, leaving 20 bases between them. Germline V gene sequence: CDR1 GTSNPN, CDR2 SVGIG (reference sequence). The CDR3 region is CAGSSLAGGTEAFF. The CDR3, as DNA: TGTGCCGGCTCCTCTCTCGCGGGAGGCACTGAAGCTTTCTTT.

This chain connects TRBV19 to TRBJ2-6; D is uncertain. This CDR3 has 14 residues. The V gene lost 6 bases and the J gene lost 1 base, with 7 bases spanning the gap. Germline assignment: CDR1 LNHDA and CDR2 SQIVND (reference sequence). The CDR3 nucleotides read TGTGCCAGTAGCCCCCCATCTGGGGCCAACGTCCTGACTTTC. It yields the protein CASSPPSGANVLTF. The whole variable domain, filled in from reference TRBV19 and TRBJ2-6, reads DGGITQSPKYLFRKEGQNVTLSCEQNLNHDAMYWYRQDPGQGLRLIYYSQIVNDFQKGDIAEGYSVSREKKESFPLTVTSAQKNPTAFYLCASSPPSGANVLTFGAGSRLTVL.

The chain carries TRBV28 and TRBJ1-5, with D uncertain. Trimming took off 4 bases at V and 5 bases at J, with 6 bases between the two ends. The CDR3 extends over 12 amino acids. Germline V lookup: CDR1 MDHEN, CDR2 SYDVKM. Here the CDR3 reads CASSSSHQPQHF. DNA for the CDR3: TGTGCCAGCAGTTCGTCCCATCAGCCCCAGCATTTT.

This clone occurred a few times. This sequence joins TRBV28 and TRBJ2-7; 7 nucleotides align to TRBD1. The V gene's germline CDR1 is MDHEN and CDR2 SYDVKM. The CDR3 sequence is 14 residues long. The J segment lost 1 base and the V segment lost 4 bases, leaving 4 bases of the junction unmatched. CDR3 region: CASSSTGSSYEQYF. CDR3 sequence (DNA): TGTGCCAGCAGTTCGACAGGGTCGTCCTACGAGCAGTACTTC.

This clone came up a few times. The rearrangement uses TRBV28 and TRBJ2-7; D uncertain. The CDR3 is made up of 12 amino acids. Germline loops: CDR1 MDHEN, CDR2 SYDVKM. The ends were cut back, 7 bases at V and 1 base at J, with 8 bases in the middle. The CDR3 nucleotides read TGTGCCAGCAATCAGAAGTCCTACGAGCAGTACTTC. Encoded protein: CASNQKSYEQYF. The full variable domain, with the rest looked up from reference TRBV28 and TRBJ2-7, is DVKVTQSSRYLVKRTGEKVFLECVQDMDHENMFWYRQDPGLGLRLIYFSYDVKMKEKGDIPEGYSVSREKKERFSLILESASTNQTSMYLCASNQKSYEQYFGPGTRLTVT.

Only a few counts were recorded for this clone. This sequence joins TRBV4-1 and TRBJ1-1; unclear D gene. Germline V CDR1 and CDR2: MGHRA, YSYEKL. The CDR3 runs 14 residues. The ends were cut back, 0 bases at V and 1 base at J, with 6 bases in the middle. The CDR3 loop reads CASSQDPGNTEAFF. CDR3 in DNA: TGCGCCAGCAGCCAAGACCCAGGGAACACTGAAGCTTTCTTT.